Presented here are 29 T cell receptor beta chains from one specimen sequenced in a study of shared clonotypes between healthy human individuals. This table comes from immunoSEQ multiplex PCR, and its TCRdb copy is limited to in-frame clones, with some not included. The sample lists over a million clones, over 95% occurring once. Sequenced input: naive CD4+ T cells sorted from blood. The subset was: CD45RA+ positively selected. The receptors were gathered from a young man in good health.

Here the CDR3 DNA reads TGTGCCAGCAGTTTCTCTTCCTTGGGGTATGGCTACACCTTC. Protein: CASSFSSLGYGYTF. The rearrangement uses TRBV27 and TRBJ1-2, with D uncertain. With 3 bases removed from V and 5 bases from J, the gap between germline ends came to 13 bases. The CDR3 loop spans 14 amino acids. CDR1 and CDR2 (germline): MNHEY, SMNVEV (reference sequence).

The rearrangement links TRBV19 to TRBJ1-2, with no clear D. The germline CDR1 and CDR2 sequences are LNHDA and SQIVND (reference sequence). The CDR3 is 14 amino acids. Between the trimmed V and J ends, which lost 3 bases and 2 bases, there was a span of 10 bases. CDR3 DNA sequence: TGTGCCAGTAGTATTTCTCGCGTAAACTATGGCTACACCTTC. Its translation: CASSISRVNYGYTF. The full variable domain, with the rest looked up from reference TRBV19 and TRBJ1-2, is DGGITQSPKYLFRKEGQNVTLSCEQNLNHDAMYWYRQDPGQGLRLIYYSQIVNDFQKGDIAEGYSVSREKKESFPLTVTSAQKNPTAFYLCASSISRVNYGYTFGSGTRLTVV.

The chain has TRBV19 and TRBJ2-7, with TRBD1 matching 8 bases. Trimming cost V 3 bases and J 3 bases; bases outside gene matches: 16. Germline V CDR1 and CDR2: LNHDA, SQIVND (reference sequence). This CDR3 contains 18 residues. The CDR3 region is CASSIIGDRIVPLYEQYF. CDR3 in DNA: TGTGCCAGTAGTATTATAGGGGACAGGATTGTCCCACTCTACGAGCAGTACTTC.

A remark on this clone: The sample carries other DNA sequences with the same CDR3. CDR3 region: CASSPGDTQYF. The CDR3, as DNA: TGTGCCAGCTCACCAGGGGATACGCAGTATTTT. The chain employs TRBV18 and TRBJ2-3; D gene ambiguous. Germline V gene data show CDR1 as KGHSH and CDR2 as LQKENI. V was shortened by 2 bases and J by 6 bases, with 3 bases between the two germline ends. The CDR3 runs to 11 residues.

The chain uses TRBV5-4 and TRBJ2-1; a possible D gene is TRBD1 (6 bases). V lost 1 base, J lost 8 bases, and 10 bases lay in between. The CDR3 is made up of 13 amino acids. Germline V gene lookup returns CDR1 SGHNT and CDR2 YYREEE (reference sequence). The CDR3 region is CASSLQGSHEQFF. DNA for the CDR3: TGTGCCAGCAGCTTGCAGGGGTCCCATGAGCAGTTCTTC.

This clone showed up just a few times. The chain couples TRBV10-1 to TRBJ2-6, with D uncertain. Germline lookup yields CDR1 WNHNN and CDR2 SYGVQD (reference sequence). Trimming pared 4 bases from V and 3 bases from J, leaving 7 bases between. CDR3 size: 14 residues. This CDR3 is CASSGGYGANVLTF. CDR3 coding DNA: TGCGCCAGCAGTGGAGGATATGGGGCCAACGTCCTGACTTTC.

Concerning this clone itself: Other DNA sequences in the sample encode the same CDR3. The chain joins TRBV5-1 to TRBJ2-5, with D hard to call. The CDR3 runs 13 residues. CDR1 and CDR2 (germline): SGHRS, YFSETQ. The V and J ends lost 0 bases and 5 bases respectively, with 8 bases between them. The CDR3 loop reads CASSLAGWETQYF. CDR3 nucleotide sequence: TGCGCCAGCAGCTTGGCAGGTTGGGAGACCCAGTACTTC.

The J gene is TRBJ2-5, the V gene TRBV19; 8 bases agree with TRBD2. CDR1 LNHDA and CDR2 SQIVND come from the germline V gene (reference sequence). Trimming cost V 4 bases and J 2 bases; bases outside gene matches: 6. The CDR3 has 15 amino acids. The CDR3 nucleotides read TGTGCCAGTAGTACCGAGACGGGAGGGCAAGAGACCCAGTACTTC. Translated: CASSTETGGQETQYF.

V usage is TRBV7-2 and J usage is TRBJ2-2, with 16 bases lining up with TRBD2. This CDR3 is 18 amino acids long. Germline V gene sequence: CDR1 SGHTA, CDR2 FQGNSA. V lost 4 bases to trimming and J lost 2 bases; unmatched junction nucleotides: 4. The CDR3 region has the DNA TGTGCCAGCAGCTGGGGACTAGCGGGAGGGATAAACACCGGGGAGCTGTTTTTT. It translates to CASSWGLAGGINTGELFF. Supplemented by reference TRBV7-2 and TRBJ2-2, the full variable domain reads GAGVSQSPSNKVTEKGKDVELRCDPISGHTALYWYRQSLGQGLEFLIYFQGNSAPDKSGLPSDRFSAERTGGSVSTLTIQRTQQEDSAVYLCASSWGLAGGINTGELFFGEGSRLTVL.

The CDR3 nucleotides are TGCGCCAGCAGCCGGCGGACAGCTCCCCTGAGCTCCTACAATGAGCAGTTCTTC. Translated: CASSRRTAPLSSYNEQFF. This chain joins TRBV5-1 and TRBJ2-1; tentative D call: TRBD1 (6 bases). V lost 4 bases and J 0 bases, leaving 20 bases between the germline ends. The CDR3 has 18 residues. Looked up from germline, CDR1 is SGHRS and CDR2 is YFSETQ.

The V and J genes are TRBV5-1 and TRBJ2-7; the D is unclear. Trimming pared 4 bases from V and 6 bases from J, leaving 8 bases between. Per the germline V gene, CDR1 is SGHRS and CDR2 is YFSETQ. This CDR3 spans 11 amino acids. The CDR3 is CASSANFEQYF. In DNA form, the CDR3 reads TGCGCCAGCAGCGCTAACTTCGAGCAGTACTTC.

This CDR3 is CASSLDRDRGLYEQYF. The CDR3 DNA reads TGTGCCAGCAGCTTAGACCGGGACAGGGGGCTCTACGAGCAGTACTTC. The rearrangement uses TRBV7-9 and TRBJ2-7, with 12 nucleotides matching TRBD1. The junction had 4 bases not matched to a gene; V was cut back by 1 base and J by 3 bases. There are 16 residues in the CDR3. Germline V gene lookup returns CDR1 SEHNR and CDR2 FQNEAQ (reference sequence).

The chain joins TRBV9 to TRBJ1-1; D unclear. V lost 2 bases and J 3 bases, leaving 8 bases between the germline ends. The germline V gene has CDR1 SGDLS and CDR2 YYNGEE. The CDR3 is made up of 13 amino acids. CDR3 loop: CASSVGHDTEAFF. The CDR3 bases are TGTGCCAGCAGCGTCGGGCACGACACTGAAGCTTTCTTT.

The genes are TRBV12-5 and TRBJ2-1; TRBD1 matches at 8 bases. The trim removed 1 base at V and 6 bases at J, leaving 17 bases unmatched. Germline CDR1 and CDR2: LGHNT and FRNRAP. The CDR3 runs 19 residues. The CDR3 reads CASGLAPGGLDRIINEQFF. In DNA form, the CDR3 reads TGTGCTAGTGGTTTGGCCCCAGGGGGCCTAGACAGAATTATCAATGAGCAGTTCTTC. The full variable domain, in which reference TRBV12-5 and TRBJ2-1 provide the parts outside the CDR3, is DARVTQTPRHKVTEMGQEVTMRCQPILGHNTVFWYRQTMMQGLELLAYFRNRAPLDDSGMPKDRFSAEMPDATLATLKIQPSEPRDSAVYFCASGLAPGGLDRIINEQFFGPGTRLTVL.

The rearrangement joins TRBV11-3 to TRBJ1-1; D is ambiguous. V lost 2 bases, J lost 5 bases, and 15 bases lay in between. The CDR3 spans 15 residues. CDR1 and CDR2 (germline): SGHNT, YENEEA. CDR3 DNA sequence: TGTGCCAGCAGCTTAAGCTTCGGACCGATGACTGAAGCTTTCTTT. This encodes CASSLSFGPMTEAFF.

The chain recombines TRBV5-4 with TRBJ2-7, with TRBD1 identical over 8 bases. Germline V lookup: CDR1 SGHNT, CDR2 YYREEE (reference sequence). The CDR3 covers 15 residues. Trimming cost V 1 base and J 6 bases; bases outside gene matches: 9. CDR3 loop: CASSLMSGGLREQYF. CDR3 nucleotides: TGTGCCAGCAGCTTGATGTCAGGGGGCCTTCGCGAGCAGTACTTC.

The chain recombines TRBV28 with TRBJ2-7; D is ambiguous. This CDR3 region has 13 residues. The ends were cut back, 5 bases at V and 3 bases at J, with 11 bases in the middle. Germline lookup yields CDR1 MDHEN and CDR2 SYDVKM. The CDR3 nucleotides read TGTGCCAGCAGTCCCCCTGTAAACTACGAGCAGTACTTC. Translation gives CASSPPVNYEQYF.

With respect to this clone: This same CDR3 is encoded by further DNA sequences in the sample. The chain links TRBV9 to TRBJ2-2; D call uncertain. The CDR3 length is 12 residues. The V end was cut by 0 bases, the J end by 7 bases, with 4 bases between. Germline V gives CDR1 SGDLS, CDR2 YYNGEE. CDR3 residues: CASSVAHGELFF. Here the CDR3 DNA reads TGTGCCAGCAGCGTAGCCCACGGGGAGCTGTTTTTT.

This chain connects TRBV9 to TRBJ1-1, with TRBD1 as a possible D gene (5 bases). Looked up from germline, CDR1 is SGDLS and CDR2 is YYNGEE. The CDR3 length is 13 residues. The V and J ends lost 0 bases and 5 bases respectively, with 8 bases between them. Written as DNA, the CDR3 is TGTGCCAGCAGCGTAGTAAGGGGAACTGAAGCTTTCTTT. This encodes CASSVVRGTEAFF.

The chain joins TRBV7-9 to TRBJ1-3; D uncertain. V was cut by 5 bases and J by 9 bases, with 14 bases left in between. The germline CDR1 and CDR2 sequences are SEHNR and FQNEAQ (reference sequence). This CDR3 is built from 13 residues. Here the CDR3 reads CASSPSSPSTIYF. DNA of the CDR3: TGTGCCAGCAGCCCTAGCTCCCCGAGCACCATATATTTT.

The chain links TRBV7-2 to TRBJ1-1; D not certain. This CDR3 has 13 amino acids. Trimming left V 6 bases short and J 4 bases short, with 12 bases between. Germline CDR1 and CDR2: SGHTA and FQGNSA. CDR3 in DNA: TGTGCCAGCAGTACTTACAAGAGCACTGAAGCTTTCTTT. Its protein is CASSTYKSTEAFF.

Here the CDR3 DNA reads TGCGCCAGCAGCCAAGCACTAGCGGGAGTCTACGAGCAGTACTTC. Its translation: CASSQALAGVYEQYF. V usage is TRBV4-1 and J usage is TRBJ2-7, with 11 bases that match TRBD2. From germline, CDR1 is MGHRA and CDR2 YSYEKL. This CDR3 comprises 15 residues. The ends lost 1 base at V and 3 bases at J; junction bases unmatched: 2.

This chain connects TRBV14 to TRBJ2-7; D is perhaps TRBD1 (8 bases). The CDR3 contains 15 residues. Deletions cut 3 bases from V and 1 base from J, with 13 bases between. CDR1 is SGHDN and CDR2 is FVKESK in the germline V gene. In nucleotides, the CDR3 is TGTGCCAGCAGCCAGCGGGGGACAGGATCCTACGAGCAGTACTTC. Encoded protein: CASSQRGTGSYEQYF. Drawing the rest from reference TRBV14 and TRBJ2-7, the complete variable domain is EAGVTQFPSHSVIEKGQTVTLRCDPISGHDNLYWYRRVMGKEIKFLLHFVKESKQDESGMPNNRFLAERTGGTYSTLKVQPAELEDSGVYFCASSQRGTGSYEQYFGPGTRLTVT.

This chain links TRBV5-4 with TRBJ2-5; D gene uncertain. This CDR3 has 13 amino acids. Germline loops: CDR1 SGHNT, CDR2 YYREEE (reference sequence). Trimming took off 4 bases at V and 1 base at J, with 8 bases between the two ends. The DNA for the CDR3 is TGTGCCAGCAGCATAGATACCCAAGAGACCCAGTACTTC. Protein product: CASSIDTQETQYF. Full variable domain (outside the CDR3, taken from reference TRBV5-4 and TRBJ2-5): ETGVTQSPTHLIKTRGQQVTLRCSSQSGHNTVSWYQQALGQGPQFIFQYYREEENGRGNFPPRFSGLQFPNYSSELNVNALELDDSALYLCASSIDTQETQYFGPGTRLLVL.

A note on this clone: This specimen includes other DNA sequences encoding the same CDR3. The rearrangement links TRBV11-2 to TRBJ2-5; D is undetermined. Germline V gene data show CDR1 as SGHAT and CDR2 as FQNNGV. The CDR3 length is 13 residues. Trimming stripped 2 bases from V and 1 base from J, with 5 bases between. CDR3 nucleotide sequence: TGTGCCAGCAGCTTACGGGTCCAAGAGACCCAGTACTTC. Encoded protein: CASSLRVQETQYF.

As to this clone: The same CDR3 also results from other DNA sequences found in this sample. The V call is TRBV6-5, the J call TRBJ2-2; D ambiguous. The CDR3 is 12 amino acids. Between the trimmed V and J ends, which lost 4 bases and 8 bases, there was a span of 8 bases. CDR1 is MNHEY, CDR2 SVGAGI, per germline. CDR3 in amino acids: CASSSTTGELFF. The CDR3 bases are TGTGCCAGCAGTTCCACGACAGGGGAGCTGTTTTTT.

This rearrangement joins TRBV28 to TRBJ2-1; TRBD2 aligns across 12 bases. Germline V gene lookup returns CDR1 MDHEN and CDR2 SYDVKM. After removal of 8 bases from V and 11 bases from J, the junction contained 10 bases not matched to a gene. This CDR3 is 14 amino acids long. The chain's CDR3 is CASDGLAGRGQQFF. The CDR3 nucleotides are TGTGCCAGCGACGGACTAGCGGGAAGGGGACAGCAGTTCTTC.

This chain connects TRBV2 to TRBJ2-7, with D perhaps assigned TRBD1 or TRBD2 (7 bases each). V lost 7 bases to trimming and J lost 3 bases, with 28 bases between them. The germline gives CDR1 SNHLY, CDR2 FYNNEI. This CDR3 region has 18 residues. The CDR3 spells CASNPGSGIFRGNYEQYF. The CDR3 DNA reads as TGTGCCAGCAATCCGGGGAGCGGGATCTTCAGGGGGAACTACGAGCAGTACTTC.

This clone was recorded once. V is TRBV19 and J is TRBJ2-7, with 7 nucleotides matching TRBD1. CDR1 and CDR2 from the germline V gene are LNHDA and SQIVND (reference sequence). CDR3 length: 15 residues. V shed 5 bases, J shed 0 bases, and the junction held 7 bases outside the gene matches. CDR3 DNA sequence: TGTGCCAGTAGTCCTTGGACAGGACGCTCCTACGAGCAGTACTTC. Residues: CASSPWTGRSYEQYF.